The next 18 T cell receptor beta chains were all read from a single sample in a study of shared clonotypes between healthy human individuals. Profiled with immunoSEQ multiplex PCR; TCRdb holds only in-frame clones, not every one. Here the sample spans approximately 1.4 million clones, approximately 98% being singletons. Material for sequencing was naive CD4+ T cells sorted from blood. Subset indicated: CD45RA+ positively selected. The receptors stem from a man aged 25 to 45 in good health.

The J gene is TRBJ2-3, the V gene TRBV10-1; unclear D gene. The CDR3 has 13 residues. Deletions cut 5 bases from V and 1 base from J, with 7 bases between. The germline V gene encodes CDR1 WNHNN and CDR2 SYGVQD (reference sequence). Here the CDR3 reads CASSLSRTDTQYF. CDR3 nucleotides: TGCGCCAGCAGTCTTTCCCGCACAGATACGCAGTATTTT.

J is TRBJ2-1 and V is TRBV9, with unresolved D. From germline, CDR1 is SGDLS and CDR2 YYNGEE. Trimming shortened V by 4 bases and J by 5 bases, and 13 bases separated the two germline ends. This CDR3 region has 14 residues. In DNA, the CDR3 is TGTGCCAGCAGCCCGTGGACGGATGACAATGAGCAGTTCTTC. Protein sequence: CASSPWTDDNEQFF.

This clone has a single count. Other nucleotide sequences in the sample specify the same CDR3. This rearrangement joins TRBV6-6 to TRBJ2-5; D not resolved. Germline V gene lookup returns CDR1 MNHNY and CDR2 SVGAGI (reference sequence). V was clipped by 5 bases and J by 4 bases, with 5 bases between them. The CDR3 length is 11 residues. As DNA, the CDR3 is TGTGCCAGCAGTCCCCGAGAGACCCAGTACTTC. This translates into CASSPRETQYF.

On this clone: Germline is not matched at one junction end, which may reflect a read error. V and J are TRBV7-9 and TRBJ2-7; 9 bases match TRBD1. Per germline, CDR1 SEHNR and CDR2 FQNEAQ (reference sequence). The CDR3 loop spans 13 amino acids. CDR3 protein: CASSLGTGADEFF. CDR3 nucleotide sequence: TGTGCCAGCAGCTTAGGGACAGGGGCCGACGAATTCTTC.

The rearrangement joins TRBV6-5 to TRBJ1-1; D is unclear. The CDR3 consists of 13 residues. The V end was cut by 6 bases, the J end by 1 base, with 9 bases between. Looked up from germline, CDR1 is MNHEY and CDR2 is SVGAGI. As DNA, the CDR3 is TGTGCCAGCAGCTCAAGGGAGAACACTGAAGCTTTCTTT. It codes for CASSSRENTEAFF.

V gene TRBV6-6 combines with J gene TRBJ2-3, with 8 bases fitting TRBD2. The germline V gene has CDR1 MNHNY and CDR2 SVGAGI (reference sequence). The junction had 9 bases not matched to a gene; V was cut back by 8 bases and J by 8 bases. This CDR3 is built from 13 residues. CDR3 residues: CASGLTLAATQYF. Written as DNA, the CDR3 is TGTGCCAGCGGACTCACACTAGCGGCTACGCAGTATTTT.

The chain has TRBV9 and TRBJ2-7; a weak D match, TRBD1 (6 bases). Trimming cost V 4 bases and J 2 bases, with 10 bases left between them. CDR3 length: 13 residues. Germline V gene lookup returns CDR1 SGDLS and CDR2 YYNGEE. This CDR3 reads CASSSAGAYEQYF. CDR3 in DNA: TGTGCCAGCAGCTCCGCAGGGGCCTACGAGCAGTACTTC.

The chain uses TRBV25-1 and TRBJ2-7; 7 bases are shared with TRBD2. There are 13 residues in the CDR3. The ends lost 10 bases at V and 3 bases at J; junction bases unmatched: 9. Germline V gene sequence: CDR1 MGHDK, CDR2 SYGVNS. DNA of the CDR3: TGTGCCACCGAGGGACGGACTAGCTACGAGCAGTACTTC. It encodes CATEGRTSYEQYF.

The chain uses TRBV27 and TRBJ1-5, with 7 bases matching TRBD1. V gave up 5 bases and J gave up 7 bases; unmatched junction bases: 20. The CDR3 is made up of 18 amino acids. CDR1 MNHEY and CDR2 SMNVEV come from the germline V gene (reference sequence). The CDR3 reads CASSPRGGRQGEGQPQHF. In DNA form, the CDR3 reads TGTGCCAGCAGTCCTAGGGGGGGGAGACAGGGTGAAGGACAGCCCCAGCATTTT.

The V gene is TRBV7-8, the J gene TRBJ2-7; D is perhaps TRBD1 or TRBD2 (5 bases each). Germline CDR1 SGHVS, CDR2 FQNEAQ. The CDR3 is 14 residues long. Trimming left V 1 base short and J 4 bases short, with 11 bases between. The CDR3 DNA follows: TGTGCCAGCAGCTTAGAGGCCAGGGAGTACGAGCAGTACTTC. Residues: CASSLEAREYEQYF.

The chain carries TRBV11-3 and TRBJ2-7; a weak D match, TRBD1 (6 bases). This CDR3 has 15 amino acids. Germline V gives CDR1 SGHNT, CDR2 YENEEA. Trimming left V 2 bases short and J 4 bases short, with 15 bases between. DNA for the CDR3: TGTGCCAGCAGCTTAACTGAAACGGGACAATACGAGCAGTACTTC. This encodes CASSLTETGQYEQYF.

This chain joins TRBV6-6 and TRBJ2-6; D remains ambiguous. CDR3 size: 14 residues. Per germline, CDR1 MNHNY and CDR2 SVGAGI (reference sequence). Here the CDR3 DNA reads TGTGCAGAAAAGACTGGCGATGGGGCCAACGTCCTGACTTTC. Amino acids: CAEKTGDGANVLTF.

The V call is TRBV5-4, the J call TRBJ2-5, with TRBD2 matching 9 bases. The CDR3 totals 16 residues. CDR1 SGHNT and CDR2 YYREEE come from the germline V gene (reference sequence). With V trimmed by 1 base and J by 2 bases, 6 bases remained unmatched. CDR3 nucleotides: TGTGCCAGCAGCTTGCCTGGACTAGCGAGACAAGAGACCCAGTACTTC. Translation: CASSLPGLARQETQYF. Looking up the rest from reference TRBV5-4 and TRBJ2-5 gives the full variable domain: ETGVTQSPTHLIKTRGQQVTLRCSSQSGHNTVSWYQQALGQGPQFIFQYYREEENGRGNFPPRFSGLQFPNYSSELNVNALELDDSALYLCASSLPGLARQETQYFGPGTRLLVL.

The CDR3 DNA follows: TGCGCCAGCAGCTCCCAGACGGTGAACACTGAAGCTTTCTTT. As protein: CASSSQTVNTEAFF. The chain uses TRBV5-1 and TRBJ1-1; D is uncertain. Per germline, CDR1 SGHRS and CDR2 YFSETQ. CDR3 length: 14 amino acids. V was cut by 3 bases and J by 0 bases, with 9 bases left in between.

As regards this clone: Other DNA sequences in the sample encode the same CDR3. The chain links TRBV19 to TRBJ2-7; D possibly corresponds to TRBD2 (5 bases). Germline V CDR1 and CDR2: LNHDA, SQIVND (reference sequence). V lost 8 bases, J lost 2 bases, and 13 bases lay in between. The CDR3 is made up of 13 amino acids. The CDR3 DNA is TGTGCCAGTTCCTCTTCCGGGGCCTACGAGCAGTACTTC. Translating it yields CASSSSGAYEQYF.

The chain employs TRBV15 and TRBJ2-7, with 7 positions matching TRBD2. Germline V gives CDR1 LNHNV, CDR2 YYDKDF (reference sequence). The CDR3 runs to 13 residues. The V segment lost 4 bases and the J segment 4 bases; nucleotides outside the gene matches: 4. In DNA, the CDR3 is TGTGCCACCAGCAACGGGGGGACTTACGAGCAGTACTTC. This encodes CATSNGGTYEQYF.

The chain recombines TRBV2 with TRBJ2-2; D possibly corresponds to TRBD1 (6 bases). CDR1 SNHLY and CDR2 FYNNEI come from the germline V gene. This CDR3 has 19 residues. V lost 5 bases and J lost 0, with 22 bases in between. The CDR3 DNA is TGTGCCAGCAGTTCATCACCGACAGGACATGACGCGAACACCGGGGAGCTGTTTTTT. Residues: CASSSSPTGHDANTGELFF. The full variable domain, completed using reference TRBV2 and TRBJ2-2, is EPEVTQTPSHQVTQMGQEVILRCVPISNHLYFYWYRQILGQKVEFLVSFYNNEISEKSEIFDDQFSVERPDGSNFTLKIRSTKLEDSAMYFCASSSSPTGHDANTGELFFGEGSRLTVL.

Turning to this clone: Other DNA variants within this sample encode the same CDR3. The rearrangement joins TRBV19 to TRBJ2-3, with D uncertain. Germline-derived CDR1 and CDR2 are LNHDA and SQIVND (reference sequence). The CDR3 is made up of 11 amino acids. Trimming removed 5 bases at V and 4 bases at J, with 4 bases between. The CDR3 sequence is CASSRADTQYF. For the CDR3, the DNA is TGTGCCAGTAGTCGGGCAGATACGCAGTATTTT.